This T cell receptor beta chain was retrieved from a study of cytomegalovirus exposure and HLA in healthy donors. Background on the study: Unique TCR beta sequences numbering 117 million came from about 179 million T cells in an earlier analysis. Overall study findings and caveats: Presence/absence analysis assumed near-uniform sequencing depth across donors.

Comments on this clone: Its target is not known.

The V segment lost 0 bases and the J segment 5 bases; nucleotides outside the gene matches: 11. Germline loops: CDR1 LGHNA, CDR2 YNFKEQ. The CDR3 spans 18 residues. The PCR made use of 60 Vbeta and 13 Jbeta primers. Produced via immunoSEQ multiplex PCR; TCRdb's table is partial and in-frame only. This table has around 160,000 clones, around 79% appearing once. This receptor was taken from a male donor in good health and CMV-seropositive. J is TRBJ2-1 and V is TRBV4-2, with TRBD2 identical over 9 bases. Sample: PBMCs. The CDR3 loop reads CASSQDRRGGLLDNEQFF. In DNA form, the CDR3 reads TGTGCCAGCAGCCAAGATCGGCGGGGGGGCCTTCTCGACAATGAGCAGTTCTTC.